The 10 T cell receptor beta chains in this list originate from one sample, sequenced in a study of response to subunit inactivated influenza vaccine. TCRdb re-derived calls from the RT-PCR reads in MiXCR, one entry per CDR3 protein. The profile covers 650,000 to 800,000 distinct CDR3 sequences, with around 13% appearing a single time and 6% to 7% taken by the ten largest. Source: PBMCs from blood, taken 14 to 15 days before vaccination. The receptors were gathered from a man aged 45-60 years who received an inactivated influenza vaccine.

This clonotype was found many times. The rearrangement uses TRBV20-1 and TRBJ1-6, with TRBD1 matching over 7 bases. The CDR3 covers 15 residues. After removal of 1 base from V and 7 bases from J, the junction contained 7 bases not matched to a gene. The germline gives CDR1 DFQATT, CDR2 SNEGSKA (reference sequence). The CDR3 region has the DNA TGCAGTGCTAGAGCTTCGACAGGGCGAAATTCACCCCTCCACTTT. Amino acids: CSARASTGRNSPLHF.

The rearrangement joins TRBV18 to TRBJ2-5; D is ambiguous. This CDR3 spans 15 amino acids. V lost 3 bases and J 1 base, leaving 12 bases between the germline ends. The germline V gene has CDR1 KGHSH and CDR2 LQKENI. The CDR3 DNA reads TGTGCCAGCTCACCTCCGGGTGCGCCCCAAGAGACCCAGTACTTC. Translated: CASSPPGAPQETQYF.

In this sample, this clonotype turned up many times. This sequence joins TRBV3-1 and TRBJ2-4, with D perhaps matching TRBD2 (5 bases). The germline gives CDR1 LGHDT, CDR2 YNNKEL (reference sequence). V lost 3 bases and J 13 bases, leaving 16 bases between the germline ends. The CDR3 extends over 13 amino acids. The CDR3 DNA reads as TGTGCCAGCAGCCACCCGGGAAGCTTGATGCAGTACTTC. It codes for CASSHPGSLMQYF.

The chain couples TRBV24-1 to TRBJ2-5; maybe TRBD1 (6 bases). Trimming removed 6 bases at V and 2 bases at J, with 18 bases between. The CDR3 covers 16 residues. CDR1 and CDR2 (germline): KGHDR, SFDVKD. CDR3 loop: CATSSRGAGVQETQYF. The CDR3 region has the DNA TGTGCCACCAGTTCCAGGGGAGCAGGGGTACAAGAGACCCAGTACTTC.

This clonotype was found a few times. The chain links TRBV3-1 to TRBJ2-5; 13 bases agree with TRBD2. With 4 bases clipped from V and 5 bases from J, the junction kept 4 bases outside the gene matches. The CDR3 is 15 residues long. Germline-derived CDR1 and CDR2 are LGHDT and YNNKEL (reference sequence). CDR3 coding DNA: TGTGCCAGCAGCCCCGGACTAGCGGGAGCCGAGACCCAGTACTTC. It yields the protein CASSPGLAGAETQYF.

Only a few counts were recorded for this clonotype. The gene calls are TRBV24-1 and TRBJ2-5; 10 bases align to TRBD2. The CDR3 loop spans 15 amino acids. Looked up from germline, CDR1 is KGHDR and CDR2 is SFDVKD. The junction had 2 bases not matched to a gene; V was cut back by 4 bases and J by 1 base. CDR3 region: CATSERTSGQETQYF. CDR3 nucleotide sequence: TGTGCCACCAGTGAACGGACTAGCGGCCAAGAGACCCAGTACTTC.

The rearrangement uses TRBV7-8 and TRBJ1-2, with 7 bases lining up with TRBD1. This CDR3 spans 14 amino acids. Per germline, CDR1 SGHVS and CDR2 FQNEAQ. J was trimmed by 7 bases and V by 0 bases; bases with no gene match: 5. The CDR3 DNA reads TGTGCCAGCAGCTTAGCGTCAGGGGGGGCTGGCTACACCTTC. It encodes CASSLASGGAGYTF.

This clonotype has a handful of counts. The rearrangement uses TRBV18 and TRBJ2-1; 11 bases map to TRBD2. CDR1 is KGHSH and CDR2 is LQKENI in the germline V gene. The V gene end was trimmed by 4 bases and the J gene end by 4 bases; junction bases not matched to a gene: 6. This CDR3 is built from 16 residues. CDR3 nucleotides: TGTGCCAGCTCACGAAGGACTAGCGGGTTATACAATGAGCAGTTCTTC. Amino acid sequence: CASSRRTSGLYNEQFF.

This clonotype was seen a few times. V and J are TRBV5-1 and TRBJ1-3; 7 nucleotides agree with TRBD1. The CDR3 runs 15 residues. Trimming removed 4 bases from V and 2 bases from J; junction bases left unmatched: 6. Germline CDR1 is SGHRS and CDR2 is YFSETQ. The CDR3 nucleotides are TGCGCCAGCAGCGTAACCGGGACAGCTGGAAACACCATATATTTT. As protein: CASSVTGTAGNTIYF.

Turning to this clonotype: With a much larger clone just one base away, this may be a read error. V is TRBV11-2 and J is TRBJ2-5, with D hard to call. V dropped 2 bases and J dropped 5 bases, with 6 bases sitting between them. CDR1 SGHAT and CDR2 FQNNGV come from the germline V gene. The CDR3 has 12 amino acids. The CDR3 protein is CASSLNRETQYF. As DNA, the CDR3 is TGTGCCAGCAGCTTAAATCGGGAGACCCAGTACTTC.